The clone carrying this TCR beta chain appeared a single time. These data belong to a study of CD8 T cells in Susac syndrome. In blood CD8+ and CD4+ T cells, TCR beta underwent sequencing. The authors negatively isolated CD8+ and CD4+ T cells and FACS-enriched TEMRA cells. The CDR3 sequence is 14 residues long. Per germline, CDR1 DFQATT and CDR2 SNEGSKA (reference sequence). Trimming left V 0 bases short and J 4 bases short, with 13 bases between. RNA in amounts of 0.5 to 1 ug was reverse transcribed with random hexamers. TCR beta CDR3 was amplified by immunoSEQ covering 54 Vbeta and 13 Jbeta. From the immunoSEQ multiplex PCR reads, TCRdb called clonotypes with MiXCR, one entry per CDR3 protein. The table lists under 550,000 distinct CDR3 sequences, about 85% of them singletons.

J is TRBJ2-7 and V is TRBV20-1, with no clear D. The source is a human donor with multiple sclerosis. The sample comprised CD8+ T cells from PBMCs. This CDR3 is CSARDSEQLYEQYF. Written as DNA, the CDR3 is TGCAGTGCTAGAGATTCGGAACAACTTTACGAGCAGTACTTC.